These T cell receptor beta chains were read from a single sample in a study of graft-versus-host responses after intestinal transplantation. Clones were sequenced by immunoSEQ multiplex PCR, and TCRdb holds only the in-frame ones, with some missing. The data contain about 3,300 clones, 75% to 85% of them singletons. The source was ileum tissue, collected approximately 17 and 21 days after intestinal transplantation. The receptors were sampled from a human patient who received an intestinal transplant, so some T cells may come from the graft donor. The CDR3 runs from the conserved cysteine through the conserved F or W. The order of the fields is D gene, J gene, clone size, V gene, CDR3 DNA, CDR3 protein. The D gene is left open where the match is weak. Size values are once, few and many counts, or a class for expanded clones, and some rows have none.

>NA|TRBJ1-5|NA|TRBV19
TGTGCCAGTAGTATTGGGGAGTATCAGCCCCAGCATTTT
CASSIGEYQPQHF
>TRBD1|TRBJ2-7|large|TRBV14
TGTGCCAGCAGCCAAGACGACAGGGTCTTCGACGAGCAGTACTTC
CASSQDDRVFDEQYF
>NA|TRBJ2-3|NA|TRBV5-1
TGCGCCAGCAGCCCGGCGAGAAGCACAGATACGCAGTATTTT
CASSPARSTDTQYF
>NA|TRBJ1-1|NA|TRBV18
TGTGCCAGCTCACCGCGCCCTGAACAGGAACAAAACACTGAAGCTTTCTTT
CASSPRPEQEQNTEAFF
>NA|TRBJ1-1|NA|TRBV15
TGTGCCACCAGTTGGTTCGTGGGGGGCGGGAACACTGAAGCTTTCTTT
CATSWFVGGGNTEAFF
>NA|TRBJ1-6|few|TRBV9
TGTGCCAGCAGCGCAGGACAGTCAGTGTCCTATAATTCACCCCTCCACTTT
CASSAGQSVSYNSPLHF
>NA|TRBJ2-7|NA|TRBV6-1
TGTGCCAGCAGTGTGGGATACTCCTACGAGCAGTACTTC
CASSVGYSYEQYF
>TRBD2|TRBJ2-3|NA|TRBV4-1
TGCGCCAGCAGCCAAGATCGGGGGGGGCCAGATACGCAGTATTTT
CASSQDRGGPDTQYF
>NA|TRBJ2-4|NA|TRBV19
TGTGCCAGTAGTGGTGGGCCTTCCAAAAACATTCAGTACTTC
CASSGGPSKNIQYF
>TRBD2|TRBJ2-1|few|TRBV9
TGTGCCAGCAGCTCGAGGACTAGCGGGGTGAAAAATGAGCAGTTCTTC
CASSSRTSGVKNEQFF
>TRBD1|TRBJ2-2|once|TRBV28
TGTGCCAGCGGACAGGGGACCGGGGAGCTGTTTTTT
CASGQGTGELFF
>TRBD1|TRBJ1-2|once|TRBV4-1
TGCGCCAGCAGCCCCGGGACAGGTCCCCCAAGCTACACCTTC
CASSPGTGPPSYTF
>NA|TRBJ1-5|NA|TRBV9
TGTGCCAGCAGCGTGGGCCATAGCAATCAGCCCCAGCATTTT
CASSVGHSNQPQHF
>NA|TRBJ1-1|few|TRBV6-5
TGTGCCAGCAGTTACACCGGGGGTTCGGGGACTGAAGCTTTCTTT
CASSYTGGSGTEAFF
>NA|TRBJ1-5|NA|TRBV5-1
TGCGCCAGCAGCTTGTGGCGTCCATGGGGCAATCAGCCCCAGCATTTT
CASSLWRPWGNQPQHF
>NA|TRBJ2-5|NA|TRBV28
TGTGCCAGCACTCGGGCTTTTGGGGGCCAAGAGACCCAGTACTTC
CASTRAFGGQETQYF
>NA|TRBJ2-3|NA|TRBV11-2
TGTGCCAGCAGCGTCCAGTACACAGATACGCAGTATTTT
CASSVQYTDTQYF
>TRBD2|TRBJ2-3|NA|TRBV9
TGTGCCAGCAGCGTCTCGAGGCGGGGGGGCGACACAGATACGCAGTATTTT
CASSVSRRGGDTDTQYF
>TRBD1|TRBJ1-3|once|TRBV19
TGTGCCAGTGGGCAGGGGGCGAATTCTGGAAACACCATATATTTT
CASGQGANSGNTIYF
>TRBD2|TRBJ2-7|NA|TRBV30
TGTGCCTGGAGCGGGGGGTACGAGCAGTACTTC
CAWSGGYEQYF
>TRBD1|TRBJ1-5|NA|TRBV18
TGTGCCAGCTCTCTACAGGGGCAGGGTCAGCCCCAGCATTTT
CASSLQGQGQPQHF
>NA|TRBJ1-3|NA|TRBV18
TGTGCCAGCTCACCACCGTGGTCGGGACCGCGGAGTGGAAACACCATATATTTT
CASSPPWSGPRSGNTIYF
>NA|TRBJ2-1|NA|TRBV5-1
TGCGCCACCAACCAGGTGGCGGGGAGCTCCTACAATGAGCAGTTCTTC
CATNQVAGSSYNEQFF
>NA|TRBJ1-1|NA|TRBV6-5
TGTGCCAGCAGGGGGAACACTGAAGCTTTCTTT
CASRGNTEAFF
>NA|TRBJ2-3|NA|TRBV7-3
TGTGCCAGCAGCTTAGCTTACACAGATACGCAGTATTTT
CASSLAYTDTQYF
>TRBD1|TRBJ1-3|NA|TRBV5-1
TGCGCCAGCAGAGAACAGGGGGCGAGTGGAAACACCATATATTTT
CASREQGASGNTIYF
>NA|TRBJ2-3|NA|TRBV29-1
TGCAGCGTTGTTAGCTATAGGGGAGCAGATACGCAGTATTTT
CSVVSYRGADTQYF
>NA|TRBJ2-5|NA|TRBV5-1
TGCGCCAGCAGCTTGTGGGCGGGGGCCAACCAAGAGACCCAGTACTTC
CASSLWAGANQETQYF
>NA|TRBJ2-1|NA|TRBV11-1
TGTGCCAGCAGCGCGCTTTTCGGGGCCTACAATGAGCAGTTCTTC
CASSALFGAYNEQFF
>NA|TRBJ1-4|NA|TRBV19
TGTGCCAGTAGTTGGGCGTCGGCGGCAGGTGAAAAACTGTTTTTT
CASSWASAAGEKLFF
>NA|TRBJ1-2|NA|TRBV6-5
TGTGCCAGCAGCCACTCCTCGGGAGGCTACACCTTC
CASSHSSGGYTF
>NA|TRBJ2-2|once|TRBV5-1
TGCGCCAGCAGCTTGGATCTTCTGGCCGGGGAGCTGTTTTTT
CASSLDLLAGELFF
>TRBD2|TRBJ2-3|few|TRBV28
TGTGCCAGCAGTTTTAGTAGCGGGGGGACCCCAGATACGCAGTATTTT
CASSFSSGGTPDTQYF
>TRBD1|TRBJ1-2|NA|TRBV6-5
TGTGCCAGCAGAAGGGAAACAGGGGGCAATGGCTACACCTTC
CASRRETGGNGYTF
>NA|TRBJ1-2|NA|TRBV28
TGTGCCAGCAGTCAAGGGACCTCCTACACCTTC
CASSQGTSYTF
>TRBD1|TRBJ2-1|NA|TRBV6-1
TGTGCCAGCAGTGAAGATGCCGGGACAGGGCCGGATGAGCAGTTCTTC
CASSEDAGTGPDEQFF
>NA|TRBJ1-1|NA|TRBV2
TGTGCCAGTTTGGGGGGGGACATCTTTTTGAACACTGAAGCTTTCTTT
CASLGGDIFLNTEAFF
>NA|TRBJ1-5|few|TRBV5-8
TGTGCCAGCAGCTTGGCAGGAAATCAGCCCCAGCATTTT
CASSLAGNQPQHF